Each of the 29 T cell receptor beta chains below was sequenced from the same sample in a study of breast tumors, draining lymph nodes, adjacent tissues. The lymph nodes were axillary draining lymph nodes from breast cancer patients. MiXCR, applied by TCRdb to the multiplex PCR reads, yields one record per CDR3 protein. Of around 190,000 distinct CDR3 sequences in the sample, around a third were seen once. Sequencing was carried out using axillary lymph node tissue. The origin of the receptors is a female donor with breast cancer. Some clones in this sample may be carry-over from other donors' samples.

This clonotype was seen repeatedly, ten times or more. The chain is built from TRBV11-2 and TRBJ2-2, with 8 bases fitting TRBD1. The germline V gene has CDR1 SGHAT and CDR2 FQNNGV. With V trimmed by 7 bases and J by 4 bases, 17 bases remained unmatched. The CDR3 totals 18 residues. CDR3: CASTRQGSDPRSTGELFF. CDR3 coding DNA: TGTGCCAGCACCCGACAGGGGTCGGACCCGAGGTCCACCGGGGAGCTGTTTTTT.

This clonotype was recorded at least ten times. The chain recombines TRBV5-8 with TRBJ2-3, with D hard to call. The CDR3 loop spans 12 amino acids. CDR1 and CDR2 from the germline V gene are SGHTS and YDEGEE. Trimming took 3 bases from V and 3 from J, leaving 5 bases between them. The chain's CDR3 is CASSSLTDTQYF. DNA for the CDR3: TGTGCCAGCAGCTCCTTGACAGATACGCAGTATTTT.

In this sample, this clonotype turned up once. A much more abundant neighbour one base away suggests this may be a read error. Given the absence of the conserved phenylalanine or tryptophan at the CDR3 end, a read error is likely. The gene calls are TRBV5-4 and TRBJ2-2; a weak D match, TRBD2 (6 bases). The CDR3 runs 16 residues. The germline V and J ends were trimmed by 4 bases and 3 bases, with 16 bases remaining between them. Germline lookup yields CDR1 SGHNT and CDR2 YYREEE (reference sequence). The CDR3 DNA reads TGTGCCAGCAGCGCGGACGGAGCGGGTTACACCGGGGAGCTGTTTTGT. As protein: CASSADGAGYTGELFC.

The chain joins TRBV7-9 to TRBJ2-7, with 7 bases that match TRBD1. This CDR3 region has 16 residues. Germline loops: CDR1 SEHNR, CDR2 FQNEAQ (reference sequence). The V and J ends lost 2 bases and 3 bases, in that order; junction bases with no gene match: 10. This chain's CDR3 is CASSLMDGTENYEQYF. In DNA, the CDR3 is TGTGCCAGCAGCTTAATGGACGGGACAGAAAACTACGAGCAGTACTTC.

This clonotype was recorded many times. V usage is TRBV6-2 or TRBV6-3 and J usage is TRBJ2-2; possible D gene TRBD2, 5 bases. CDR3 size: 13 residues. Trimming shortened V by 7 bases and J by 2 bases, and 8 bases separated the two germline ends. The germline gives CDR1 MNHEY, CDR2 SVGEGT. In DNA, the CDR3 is TGTGCCAGCATTACGGGAAACACCGGGGAGCTGTTTTTT. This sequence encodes CASITGNTGELFF.

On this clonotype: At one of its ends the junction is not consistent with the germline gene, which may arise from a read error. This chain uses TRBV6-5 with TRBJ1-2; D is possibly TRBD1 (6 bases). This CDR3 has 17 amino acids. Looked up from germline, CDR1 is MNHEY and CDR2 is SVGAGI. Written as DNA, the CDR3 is TGTGCCAGCAGTCACTCGATTCCCGGGGGGGCTTCGTATGGCTACACCTTC. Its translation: CASSHSIPGGASYGYTF.

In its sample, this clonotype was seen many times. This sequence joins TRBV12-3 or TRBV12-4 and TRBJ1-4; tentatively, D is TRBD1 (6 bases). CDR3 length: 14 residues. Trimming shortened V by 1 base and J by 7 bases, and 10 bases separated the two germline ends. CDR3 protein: CASSLGTASEKLFF. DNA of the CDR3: TGTGCCAGCAGTTTAGGGACAGCAAGTGAAAAACTGTTTTTT.

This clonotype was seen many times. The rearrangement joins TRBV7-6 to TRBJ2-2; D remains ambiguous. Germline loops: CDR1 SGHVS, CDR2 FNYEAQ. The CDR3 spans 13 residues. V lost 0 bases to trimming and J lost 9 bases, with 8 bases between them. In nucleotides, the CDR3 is TGTGCCAGCAGCTTAGCGCAGCACCGGGAGCTGTTTTTT. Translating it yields CASSLAQHRELFF. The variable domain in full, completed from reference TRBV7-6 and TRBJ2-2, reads GAGVSQSPRYKVTKRGQDVALRCDPISGHVSLYWYRQALGQGPEFLTYFNYEAQQDKSGLPNDRFSAERPEGSISTLTIQRTEQRDSAMYRCASSLAQHRELFFGEGSRLTVL.

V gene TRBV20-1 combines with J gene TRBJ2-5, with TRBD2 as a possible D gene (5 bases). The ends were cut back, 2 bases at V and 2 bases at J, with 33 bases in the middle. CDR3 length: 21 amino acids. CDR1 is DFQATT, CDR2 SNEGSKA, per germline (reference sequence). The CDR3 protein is CSARRSLAPNEQYWVQETQYF. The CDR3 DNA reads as TGCAGTGCTAGACGGTCCCTAGCTCCCAACGAGCAGTACTGGGTGCAAGAGACCCAGTACTTC.

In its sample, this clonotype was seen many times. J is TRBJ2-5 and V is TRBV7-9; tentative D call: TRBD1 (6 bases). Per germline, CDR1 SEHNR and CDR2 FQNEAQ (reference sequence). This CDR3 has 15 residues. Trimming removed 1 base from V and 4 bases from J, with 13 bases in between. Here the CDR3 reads CASSLGGNRAETQYF. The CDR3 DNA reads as TGTGCCAGCAGCTTAGGGGGCAACAGGGCAGAGACCCAGTACTTC.

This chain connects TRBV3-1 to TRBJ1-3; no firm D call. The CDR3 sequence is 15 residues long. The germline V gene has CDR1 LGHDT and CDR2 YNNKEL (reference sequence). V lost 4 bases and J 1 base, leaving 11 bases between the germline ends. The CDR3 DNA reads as TGTGCCAGCAGCCGTAAGGGAATATCTGGAAACACCATATATTTT. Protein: CASSRKGISGNTIYF. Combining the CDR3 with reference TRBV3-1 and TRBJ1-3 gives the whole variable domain DTAVSQTPKYLVTQMGNDKSIKCEQNLGHDTMYWYKQDSKKFLKIMFSYNNKELIINETVPNRFSPKSPDKAHLNLHINSLELGDSAVYFCASSRKGISGNTIYFGEGSWLTVV.

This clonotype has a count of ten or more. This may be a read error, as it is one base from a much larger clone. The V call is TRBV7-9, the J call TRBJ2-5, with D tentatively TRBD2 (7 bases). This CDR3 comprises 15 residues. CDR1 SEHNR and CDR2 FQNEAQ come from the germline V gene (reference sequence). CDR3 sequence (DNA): TGTGCCAGCAGCTTAAGCGGGGCGGGACAAGAGACCCAGCACTTC. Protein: CASSLSGAGQETQHF.

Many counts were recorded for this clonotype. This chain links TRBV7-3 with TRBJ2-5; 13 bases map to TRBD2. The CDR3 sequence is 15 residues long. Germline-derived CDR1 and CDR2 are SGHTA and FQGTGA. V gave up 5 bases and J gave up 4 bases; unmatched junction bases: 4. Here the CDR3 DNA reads TGTGCCAGCAGCATACTAGCGGGGGGGCGAGAGACCCAGTACTTC. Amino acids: CASSILAGGRETQYF.

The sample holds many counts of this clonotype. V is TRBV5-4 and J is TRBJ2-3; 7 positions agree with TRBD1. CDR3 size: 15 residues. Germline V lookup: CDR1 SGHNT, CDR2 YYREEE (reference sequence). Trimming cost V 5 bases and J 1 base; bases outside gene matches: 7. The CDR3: CASRRTGARTDTQYF. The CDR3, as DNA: TGTGCCAGCAGACGAACAGGGGCCCGCACAGATACGCAGTATTTT.

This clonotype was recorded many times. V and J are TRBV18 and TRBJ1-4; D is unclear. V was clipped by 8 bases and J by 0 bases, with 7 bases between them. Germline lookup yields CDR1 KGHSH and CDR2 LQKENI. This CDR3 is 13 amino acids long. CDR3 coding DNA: TGTGCCAGCCGCCGAGCAACTAATGAAAAACTGTTTTTT. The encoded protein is CASRRATNEKLFF.

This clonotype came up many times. CDR3 coding DNA: TGTGCCAGCAGCCAGAGACAGGGGGACAATCAGCCCCAGCATTTT. Protein product: CASSQRQGDNQPQHF. This chain uses TRBV14 with TRBJ1-5; 9 positions match TRBD1. Germline loops: CDR1 SGHDN, CDR2 FVKESK. With V trimmed by 3 bases and J by 3 bases, 3 bases remained unmatched. The CDR3 loop spans 15 amino acids.

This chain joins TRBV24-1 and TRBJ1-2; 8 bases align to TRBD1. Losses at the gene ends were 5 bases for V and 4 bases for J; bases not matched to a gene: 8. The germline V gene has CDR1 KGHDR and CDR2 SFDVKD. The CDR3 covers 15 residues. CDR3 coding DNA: TGTGCCACCAGTGCTATGGACAGGGAAGGCTATGGCTACACCTTC. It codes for CATSAMDREGYGYTF.

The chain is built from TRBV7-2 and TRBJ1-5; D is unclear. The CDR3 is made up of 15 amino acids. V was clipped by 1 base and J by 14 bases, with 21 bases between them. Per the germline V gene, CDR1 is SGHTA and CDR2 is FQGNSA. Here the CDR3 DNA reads TGTGCCAGCAGCTTAGAGGTGGGATTGGTTAGAAATGAGCATTTT. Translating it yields CASSLEVGLVRNEHF.

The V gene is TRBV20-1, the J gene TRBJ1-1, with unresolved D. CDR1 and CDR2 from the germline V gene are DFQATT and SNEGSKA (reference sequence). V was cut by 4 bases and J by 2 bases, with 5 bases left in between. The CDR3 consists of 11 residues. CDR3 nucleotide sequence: TGCAGTGCTACCGTTAACACTGAAGCTTTCTTT. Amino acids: CSATVNTEAFF.

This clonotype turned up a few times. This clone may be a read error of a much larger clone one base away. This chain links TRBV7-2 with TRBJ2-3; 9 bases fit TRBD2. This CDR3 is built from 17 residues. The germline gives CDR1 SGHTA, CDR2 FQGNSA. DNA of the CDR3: TGTGCCAGCAGCTTAGTTTGGAGCGGGACTAGCACAGATCCGCAGTATTTT. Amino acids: CASSLVWSGTSTDPQYF.

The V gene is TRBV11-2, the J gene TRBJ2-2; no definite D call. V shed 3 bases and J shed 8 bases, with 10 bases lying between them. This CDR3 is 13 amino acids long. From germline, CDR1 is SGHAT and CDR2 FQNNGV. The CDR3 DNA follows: TGTGCCAGCAGCTTGACTGGGGAAGGGGAGCTGTTTTTT. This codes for CASSLTGEGELFF.

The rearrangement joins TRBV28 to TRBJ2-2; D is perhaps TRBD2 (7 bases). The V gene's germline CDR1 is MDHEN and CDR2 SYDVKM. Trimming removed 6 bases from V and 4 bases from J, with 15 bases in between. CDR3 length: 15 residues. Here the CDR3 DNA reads TGTGCCAGCAGACTACAGGGAGGGAGCACCGGGGAGCTGTTTTTT. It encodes CASRLQGGSTGELFF.

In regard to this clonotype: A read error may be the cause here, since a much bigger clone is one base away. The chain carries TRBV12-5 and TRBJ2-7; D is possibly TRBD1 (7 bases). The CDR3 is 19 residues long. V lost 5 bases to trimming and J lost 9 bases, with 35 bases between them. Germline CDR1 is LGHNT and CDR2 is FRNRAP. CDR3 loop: CASGLPILTLDRTKWWQYF. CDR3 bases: TGTGCTAGTGGTCTCCCCATCTTGACCCTGGACAGGACTAAATGGTGGCAGTACTTC.

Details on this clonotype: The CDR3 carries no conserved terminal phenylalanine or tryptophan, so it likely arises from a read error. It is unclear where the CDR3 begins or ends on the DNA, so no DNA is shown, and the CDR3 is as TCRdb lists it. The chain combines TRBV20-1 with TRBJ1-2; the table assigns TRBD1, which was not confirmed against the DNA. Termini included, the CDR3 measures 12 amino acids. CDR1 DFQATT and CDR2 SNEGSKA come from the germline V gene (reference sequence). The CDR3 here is CSAGDVWSGSTL.

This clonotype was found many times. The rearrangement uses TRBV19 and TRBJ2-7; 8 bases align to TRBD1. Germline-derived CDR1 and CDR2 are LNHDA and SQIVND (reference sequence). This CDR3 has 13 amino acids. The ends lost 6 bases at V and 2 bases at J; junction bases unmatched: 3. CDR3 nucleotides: TGTGCCAGTAGCCGGACAGGGCCCTACGAGCAGTACTTC. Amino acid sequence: CASSRTGPYEQYF.

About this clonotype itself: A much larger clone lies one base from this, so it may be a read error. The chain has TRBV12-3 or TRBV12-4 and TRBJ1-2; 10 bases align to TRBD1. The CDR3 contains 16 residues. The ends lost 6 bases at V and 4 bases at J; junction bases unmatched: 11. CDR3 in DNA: TGTGCCAGCAGCCAGGGACAGGGGCTTCCTAGCTATGGCTACACCTTC. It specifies CASSQGQGLPSYGYTF.

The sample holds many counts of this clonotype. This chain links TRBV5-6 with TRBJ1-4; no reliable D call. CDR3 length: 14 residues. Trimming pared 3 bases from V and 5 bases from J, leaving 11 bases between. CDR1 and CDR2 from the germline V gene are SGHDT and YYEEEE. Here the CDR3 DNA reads TGTGCCAGCAGCTCCAGGCTAAAAAATGAAAAACTGTTTTTT. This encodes CASSSRLKNEKLFF.

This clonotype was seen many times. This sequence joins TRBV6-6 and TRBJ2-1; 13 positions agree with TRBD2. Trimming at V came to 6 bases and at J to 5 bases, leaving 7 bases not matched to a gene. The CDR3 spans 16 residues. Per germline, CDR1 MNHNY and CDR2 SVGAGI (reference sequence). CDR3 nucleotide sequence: TGTGCCAGCAGCCAAGGACTAGCGGGAGACAACAATGAGCAGTTCTTC. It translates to CASSQGLAGDNNEQFF.

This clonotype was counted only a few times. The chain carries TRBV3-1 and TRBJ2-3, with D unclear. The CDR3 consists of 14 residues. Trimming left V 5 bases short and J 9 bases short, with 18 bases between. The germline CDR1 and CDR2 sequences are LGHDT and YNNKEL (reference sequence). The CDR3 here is CASSLRGAYGTQYF. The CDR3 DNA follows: TGTGCCAGCAGCTTACGCGGTGCATACGGGACGCAGTATTTT.